The source of this TCR beta chain is a study of blood T cells in healthy people across ages. Concerning this clonotype: Its antigen is still unknown.

Broader study findings: Older age coincided with a roughly linear decline in TCR beta diversity per million T cells.

Germline CDR1 reads SGHRS; CDR2 reads YFSETQ. V shed 4 bases and J shed 0 bases, with 11 bases lying between them. This CDR3 has 14 amino acids. Donors were healthy Caucasian individuals from Russia aged about 6 to 90. Isolated per sample were at least 7 million PBMCs. A J-beta primer mix and a sample-barcoded 5' primer were used in a second PCR of roughly 6 to 12 cycles. Each of the cDNA molecules was tagged by a template-switch adaptor with 12 random nucleotides. MiXCR, applied by TCRdb to the 5' RACE reads, yields one record per CDR3 protein. The table lists roughly 680,000 distinct CDR3 sequences, 49% of them singletons.

The TCR originated in a woman aged 55-70 years in good health. The specimen was blood. J is TRBJ2-7 and V is TRBV5-1, with TRBD1 as a possible D gene (7 bases). Written as DNA, the CDR3 is TGCGCCAGCAGCGCAGGGGGGAGCTCCTACGAGCAGTACTTC. Translating gives CASSAGGSSYEQYF.